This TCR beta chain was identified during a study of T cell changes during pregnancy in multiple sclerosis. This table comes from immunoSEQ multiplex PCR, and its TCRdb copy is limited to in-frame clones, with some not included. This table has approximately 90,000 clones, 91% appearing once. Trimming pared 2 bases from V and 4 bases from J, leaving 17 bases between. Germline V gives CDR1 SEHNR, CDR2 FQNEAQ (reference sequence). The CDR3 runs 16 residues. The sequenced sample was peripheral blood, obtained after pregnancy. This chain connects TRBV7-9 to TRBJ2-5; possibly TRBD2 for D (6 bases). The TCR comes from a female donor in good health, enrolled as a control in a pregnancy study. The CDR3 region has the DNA TGTGCCAGCAGCTTATCCCGACCGCAGGGAGGAGAGACCCAGTACTTC. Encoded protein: CASSLSRPQGGETQYF.